These 21 T cell receptor beta chains came from one sample sequenced in a study of cytomegalovirus exposure and HLA in healthy donors. Primers included in the PCR were 60 Vbeta and 13 Jbeta primers. Using immunoSEQ multiplex PCR, the repertoire was profiled, and TCRdb retains in-frame clones only, with some absent. Counted here are 160,000 or so clones, about three quarters occurring once; the ten biggest clones make up approximately 3.1%. The sample comprised PBMCs. The source of these receptors is a woman in her 40s in good health and CMV-seronegative.

Regarding this clone: One end of the junction is discordant with germline, which a read error may explain. Other DNA sequences in this specimen translate into the identical CDR3. This chain joins TRBV7-2 and TRBJ2-5; no firm D call. CDR1 is SGHTA, CDR2 FQGNSA, per germline. The CDR3 is 12 residues long. CDR3 nucleotide sequence: TGTGCCAGCAGCTTAGGAACAGCAGCCCAATACTTC. Its protein product is CASSLGTAAQYF.

The chain has TRBV6-6 and TRBJ1-6, with a possible D match to TRBD1 (6 bases). CDR1 and CDR2 (germline): MNHNY, SVGAGI (reference sequence). Trimming took 3 bases from V and 7 from J, leaving 13 bases between them. The CDR3 loop spans 15 amino acids. The CDR3 loop reads CASSYCRDKNSPLHF. As DNA, the CDR3 is TGTGCCAGCAGTTATTGCCGGGACAAGAATTCACCCCTCCACTTT.

V is TRBV27 and J is TRBJ2-5; tentatively, D is TRBD2 (5 bases). The assigned J gene may be wrong: the sequence end matches TRBJ2-7 better. The CDR3 contains 13 residues. Germline V gives CDR1 MNHEY, CDR2 SMNVEV (reference sequence). The CDR3 loop reads CASSPLEVHEQYF. The CDR3 nucleotides read TGTGCCAGCAGCCCGCTGGAGGTACACGAGCAGTACTTC.

J is TRBJ2-7 and V is TRBV4-1, with D possibly TRBD2 on 5 matching bases. This CDR3 is 14 amino acids long. CDR1 and CDR2 (germline): MGHRA, YSYEKL. The V and J ends lost 3 bases and 6 bases respectively, with 15 bases between them. CDR3 region: CASSHPIRDREQYF. The DNA for the CDR3 is TGCGCCAGCAGCCACCCCATACGGGATCGCGAGCAGTACTTC.

This rearrangement joins TRBV7-6 to TRBJ2-7; 10 bases agree with TRBD1. This CDR3 is built from 18 residues. The germline V gene has CDR1 SGHVS and CDR2 FNYEAQ. Trimming took 1 base from V and 4 from J; bases not matched to a gene: 13. CDR3 sequence: CASSLVGDRTGGIYEQYF. CDR3 bases: TGTGCCAGCAGCTTAGTTGGGGATCGGACAGGGGGGATTTACGAGCAGTACTTC.

This clone appeared once. The chain is built from TRBV6-1 and TRBJ2-7; 8 bases align to TRBD1. The CDR3 loop spans 13 amino acids. The V and J ends lost 6 bases and 9 bases, in that order; junction bases with no gene match: 10. Germline assignment: CDR1 MNHNS and CDR2 SASEGT. The chain's CDR3 is CASRDPGQAVQYF. CDR3 nucleotides: TGTGCCAGCAGGGACCCGGGACAGGCGGTGCAGTACTTC.

The CDR3 DNA follows: TGTGCCAGCAGAGCCATGTCCGTTAGCAATCAGCCCCAGCATTTT. Protein: CASRAMSVSNQPQHF. The chain combines TRBV28 with TRBJ1-5; unclear D gene. This CDR3 comprises 15 residues. The V and J ends lost 6 bases and 0 bases respectively, with 12 bases between them. Looked up from germline, CDR1 is MDHEN and CDR2 is SYDVKM.

V and J are TRBV11-2 and TRBJ1-2, with TRBD1 identical over 9 bases. The germline V gene encodes CDR1 SGHAT and CDR2 FQNNGV. The CDR3 runs 13 residues. Trimming took 5 bases from V and 7 from J; bases not matched to a gene: 5. CDR3 DNA sequence: TGTGCCAGCAGCCTGGACAGGGGTGGTGGCTACACCTTC. Translation: CASSLDRGGGYTF. The full variable domain, in which reference TRBV11-2 and TRBJ1-2 provide the parts outside the CDR3, is EAGVAQSPRYKIIEKRQSVAFWCNPISGHATLYWYQQILGQGPKLLIQFQNNGVVDDSQLPKDRFSAERLKGVDSTLKIQPAKLEDSAVYLCASSLDRGGGYTFGSGTRLTVV.

This clone was counted once. V and J are TRBV7-9 and TRBJ1-1; TRBD1 agrees at 12 bases. The CDR3 length is 15 residues. With V trimmed by 5 bases and J by 1 base, 2 bases remained unmatched. CDR1 and CDR2 from the germline V gene are SEHNR and FQNEAQ (reference sequence). In nucleotides, the CDR3 is TGTGCCAGCAGCGGGGGACAGGGGGCGAACACTGAAGCTTTCTTT. The encoded protein is CASSGGQGANTEAFF.

This clone appeared a few times. V and J are TRBV14 and TRBJ1-1, with 7 bases matching TRBD1. The trim removed 4 bases at V and 0 bases at J, leaving 5 bases unmatched. The V gene's germline CDR1 is SGHDN and CDR2 FVKESK. This CDR3 comprises 15 residues. The CDR3 nucleotides read TGTGCCAGCAGCCTCCGGACAGGAATGAACACTGAAGCTTTCTTT. Translation: CASSLRTGMNTEAFF.

The chain carries TRBV5-4 and TRBJ1-4; tentative D call: TRBD1 (5 bases). Germline assignment: CDR1 SGHNT and CDR2 YYREEE (reference sequence). The CDR3 extends over 15 amino acids. V shed 4 bases and J shed 9 bases, with 19 bases lying between them. DNA for the CDR3: TGTGCCAGCAGCCCGCCTGGAGGGGCTAGTCAAAAACTGTTTTTT. This encodes CASSPPGGASQKLFF. The full variable domain, in which reference TRBV5-4 and TRBJ1-4 provide the parts outside the CDR3, is ETGVTQSPTHLIKTRGQQVTLRCSSQSGHNTVSWYQQALGQGPQFIFQYYREEENGRGNFPPRFSGLQFPNYSSELNVNALELDDSALYLCASSPPGGASQKLFFGSGTQLSVL.

The chain uses TRBV4-1 and TRBJ1-1; D perhaps matches TRBD1 (5 bases). Per germline, CDR1 MGHRA and CDR2 YSYEKL. CDR3 length equals 15 residues. Trimming removed 5 bases from V and 0 bases from J, with 13 bases in between. The CDR3, as DNA: TGCGCCAGCAGCACCACGGGGGGGGTGAACACTGAAGCTTTCTTT. Its protein is CASSTTGGVNTEAFF.

This clone showed up just once. The identical CDR3 is also encoded by other nucleotide sequences in the sample. The CDR3 protein is CASSQLLGQGIHEQYF. DNA for the CDR3: TGTGCCAGCAGCCAACTGCTGGGACAGGGTATCCACGAGCAGTACTTC. This chain joins TRBV14 and TRBJ2-7; TRBD1 matches 9 bases. Looked up from germline, CDR1 is SGHDN and CDR2 is FVKESK. With V trimmed by 2 bases and J by 5 bases, 10 bases remained unmatched. The CDR3 has 16 residues.

This rearrangement joins TRBV2 to TRBJ2-3; the match to TRBD2 covers 9 bases. Germline CDR1 SNHLY, CDR2 FYNNEI. The trim removed 3 bases at V and 1 base at J, leaving 5 bases unmatched. CDR3 length equals 16 residues. The CDR3 sequence: CASSEVRGGGTDTQYF. In DNA form, the CDR3 reads TGTGCCAGCAGTGAGGTGCGGGGGGGCGGCACAGATACGCAGTATTTT.

The table lists this clone with a count of one. The V and J genes are TRBV2 and TRBJ2-2, with D perhaps TRBD1 (6 bases). CDR1 is SNHLY, CDR2 FYNNEI, per germline. This CDR3 spans 21 amino acids. Trimming pared 6 bases from V and 1 base from J, leaving 30 bases between. The CDR3 region has the DNA TGTGCCAGCAGCACCGCAGTTTCCGGGACAAAAAACATTCGGAACACCGGGGAGCTGTTTTTT. Residues: CASSTAVSGTKNIRNTGELFF. Full variable domain (rest looked up from reference TRBV2 and TRBJ2-2): EPEVTQTPSHQVTQMGQEVILRCVPISNHLYFYWYRQILGQKVEFLVSFYNNEISEKSEIFDDQFSVERPDGSNFTLKIRSTKLEDSAMYFCASSTAVSGTKNIRNTGELFFGEGSRLTVL.

This sequence joins TRBV6-5 and TRBJ1-5; D possibly corresponds to TRBD1 (6 bases). The CDR3 consists of 15 residues. Germline V gives CDR1 MNHEY, CDR2 SVGAGI. Trimming left V 6 bases short and J 7 bases short, with 19 bases between. The CDR3 nucleotides are TGTGCCAGCAGCACGGGGCGGACAGAAGACCAGCCCCAGCATTTT. Encoded protein: CASSTGRTEDQPQHF.

The chain couples TRBV5-1 to TRBJ2-5; possible D gene TRBD1, 6 bases. This CDR3 spans 15 amino acids. Deletions cut 2 bases from V and 0 bases from J, with 11 bases between. CDR1 and CDR2 (germline): SGHRS, YFSETQ. This CDR3 is CASSFRGTYQETQYF. The CDR3 nucleotides read TGCGCCAGCAGCTTCAGGGGAACCTACCAAGAGACCCAGTACTTC.

The chain uses TRBV12-5 and TRBJ1-4; possible D gene TRBD1, 6 bases. The CDR3 has 14 residues. The V gene's germline CDR1 is LGHNT and CDR2 FRNRAP. Trimming removed 6 bases from V and 5 bases from J, with 13 bases in between. The CDR3 is CASGAGQPNEKLFF. Here the CDR3 DNA reads TGTGCTAGTGGGGCTGGACAGCCCAATGAAAAACTGTTTTTT.

The CDR3 sequence: CASSFLDQVNTEAFF. The CDR3 DNA reads as TGTGCCAGCAGTTTTCTGGATCAGGTGAACACTGAAGCTTTCTTT. The genes are TRBV27 and TRBJ1-1, with no clear D. V lost 3 bases and J lost 0, with 11 bases in between. CDR3 length equals 15 residues. The germline V gene has CDR1 MNHEY and CDR2 SMNVEV (reference sequence).

The genes are TRBV15 and TRBJ2-3; 16 nucleotides line up with TRBD2. Germline CDR1 reads LNHNV; CDR2 reads YYDKDF (reference sequence). The ends lost 1 base at V and 3 bases at J; junction bases unmatched: 10. There are 20 residues in the CDR3. CDR3 bases: TGTGCCACCAGCAGAGGAGGGGGACTAGCGGGGGGGCTCGGGACAGATACGCAGTATTTT. This gives the protein CATSRGGGLAGGLGTDTQYF. Variable domain in full (rest from reference TRBV15 and TRBJ2-3): DAMVIQNPRYQVTQFGKPVTLSCSQTLNHNVMYWYQQKSSQAPKLLFHYYDKDFNNEADTPDNFQSRRPNTSFCFLDIRSPGLGDTAMYLCATSRGGGLAGGLGTDTQYFGPGTRLTVL.

This chain joins TRBV19 and TRBJ1-1; tentative D call: TRBD1 (5 bases). V gave up 1 base and J gave up 4 bases, with 13 bases separating them. The CDR3 totals 15 residues. Germline V gene sequence: CDR1 LNHDA, CDR2 SQIVND (reference sequence). The CDR3 is CASSIVPGIATEAFF. CDR3 DNA sequence: TGTGCCAGTAGTATAGTTCCAGGGATCGCCACTGAAGCTTTCTTT.